This T cell receptor (beta chain) was observed in a study of blood T cell repertoires in COVID-19. Looking at the study overall: Donors in the United States, Italy and Spain gave samples during acute or convalescent COVID-19. T cells, B-cell-depleted T cells, or PBMCs provided the cDNA or gDNA that served as material.

This clone was observed once. Clones were read by immunoSEQ multiplex PCR, and TCRdb kept only the in-frame ones, dropping some. This table holds about 250,000 clones, approximately 83% found once. V dropped 1 base and J dropped 3 bases, with 7 bases sitting between them. This CDR3 contains 13 residues. The germline V gene has CDR1 SGHTA and CDR2 FQGNSA. The specimen was peripheral blood. The V gene is TRBV7-2, the J gene TRBJ2-7, with D unclear. The sequence derives from a man older than 75 with acute or convalescent COVID-19. Here the CDR3 reads CASSLGTVYEQYF. DNA of the CDR3: TGTGCCAGCAGCTTAGGCACAGTCTACGAGCAGTACTTC.